This TCR beta chain was retrieved from a study of shared clonotypes between healthy human individuals. In germline, CDR1 is SQVTM, CDR2 ANQGSEA. J was trimmed by 2 bases and V by 4 bases; bases with no gene match: 4. The CDR3 consists of 14 residues. Profiling relied on immunoSEQ multiplex PCR, and the TCRdb table lists in-frame clones only, not all of them. Of around 440,000 clones detected, 75% to 80% appear once; the ten largest clones hold 12%. As concerns this clone: Since a far larger clone is one base different, this is likely a read error.

Sequenced input: PBMCs. This TCR was sampled from a woman aged 40 to 50 in good health. Some clones in this sample may be carry-over from other donors' samples. The V call is TRBV29-1, the J call TRBJ2-7, with 11 nucleotides matching TRBD2. The CDR3 DNA reads as TGCAGCGTTGCCCTAGCGGGGGGCCCCTACGAGCAGTACTTC. Its translation: CSVALAGGPYEQYF.